One T cell receptor beta chain is described in this entry. A clone one base away is much larger, so this may be a read error. The data were obtained in a study of T cells in Graves' hyperthyroidism and ophthalmopathy. Amplification yielded TCR beta CDR3 regions, with RNA transcripts as the source. The HTBI primer set was used in a first-round RT-PCR of the TCR CDR3. TCRdb passed the multiplex PCR reads through MiXCR, listing each CDR3 protein once. Among about 520,000 distinct CDR3 sequences listed, approximately 24% were seen once. The clonotype originates from a woman in her twenties or thirties with Graves' ophthalmopathy. The sample taken for sequencing was blood.

CDR3 coding DNA: TGTACCAGTAGTATGGGGGCCGGGACAGGGACTTTTACGCAGTATTTT. Protein: CTSSMGAGTGTFTQYF. The chain carries TRBV19 and TRBJ2-3, with TRBD1 matching 9 bases. Per germline, CDR1 LNHDA and CDR2 SQIVND (reference sequence). This CDR3 spans 16 amino acids.